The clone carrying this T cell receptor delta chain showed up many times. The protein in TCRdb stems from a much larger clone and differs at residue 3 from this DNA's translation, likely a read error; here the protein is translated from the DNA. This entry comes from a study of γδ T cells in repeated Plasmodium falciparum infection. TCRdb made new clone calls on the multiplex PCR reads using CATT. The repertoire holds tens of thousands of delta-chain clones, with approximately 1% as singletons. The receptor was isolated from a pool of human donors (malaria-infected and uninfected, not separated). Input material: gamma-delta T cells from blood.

The CDR3 DNA sequence: TGTGCCTATGTCGAACTGGGGGATCGGGAGGATAAACTCATCTTT. Protein product: CAYVELGDREDKLIF. The gene calls are TRDV2 and TRDJ1; 10 positions agree with TRDD3. The germline V gene has CDR1 GEAIGNYY and CDR2 EKD. The CDR3 covers 15 residues. Trimming took 8 bases from V and 5 from J; bases not matched to a gene: 13.